This record looks at one T cell receptor (beta chain) sequence and its context. This clonotype was observed a few times. What this receptor recognizes is not known. One base away there is no much larger clone; base qualities are not given. This specimen belongs to a study of T cell repertoires in cytomegalovirus infection (dated by TCRdb to about 2019). In the study overall: Because public TCR beta signatures pointed to carriage of CMV infection together with the matching HLA type, the HLA type of each donor mattered for the analysis. Overall study outcomes, separate from this receptor: Cumulative frequency of public TCR beta family members discriminated carriers of CMV infection plus the relevant HLA type in this cohort and an independent approximately 360-donor cohort. The ex vivo response was dominated by HLA-C-restricted CMV-specific TCR beta clonotypes, which also provided the single most frequent clonotype in two of eight donors.

This sample was sequenced with an Illumina HiSeq 1500. The public sequencing data were trimmed at Q25 with fastp and processed into clonotypes with MiXCR by TCRdb, which kept only in-frame beta chains. For every CDR3 protein sequence, its rows merge into one entry that carries the most common genes and DNA. The sample contains around 530,000 distinct CDR3 sequences, 15% to 20% of them found a single time. Of the sample, approximately 24% is held by the ten largest clones. Trimming costs V 5 bases and J 8 bases, and their ends lie 18 bases apart. The CDR3 spans 14 residues, from the cysteine through the phenylalanine. The only DNA kept is the CDR3, 42 bases in frame from the first base. The germline V gene supplies CDR1 MNHNS and CDR2 SASEGT.

This receptor was identified in a human donor in good health (CMV status not recorded). Some clones in this sample may be carry-over from other donors' samples. Material for sequencing was CD8+ T cells from PBMCs. The V and J genes are TRBV6-1 and TRBJ1-1; a tentative D match to TRBD1 spans 6 bases. The DNA sequence is as follows: TGTGCCAGCAGTACCTGGGGGGGACAAGGCGAAGCTTTCTTT. It specifies CASSTWGGQGEAFF.